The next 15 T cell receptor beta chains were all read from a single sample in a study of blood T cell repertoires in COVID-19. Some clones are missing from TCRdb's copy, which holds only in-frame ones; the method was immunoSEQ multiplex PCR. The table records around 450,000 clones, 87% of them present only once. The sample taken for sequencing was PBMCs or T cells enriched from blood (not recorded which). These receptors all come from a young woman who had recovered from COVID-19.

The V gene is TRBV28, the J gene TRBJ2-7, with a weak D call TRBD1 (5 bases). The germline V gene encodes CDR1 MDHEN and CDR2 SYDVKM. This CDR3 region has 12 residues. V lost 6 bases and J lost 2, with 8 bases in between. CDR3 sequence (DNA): TGTGCCAGCAGCCAGGGCCCCTACGAGCAGTACTTC. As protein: CASSQGPYEQYF.

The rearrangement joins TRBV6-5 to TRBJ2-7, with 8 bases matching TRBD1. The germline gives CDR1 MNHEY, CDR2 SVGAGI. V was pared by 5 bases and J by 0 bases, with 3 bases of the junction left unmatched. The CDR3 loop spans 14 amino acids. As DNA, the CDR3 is TGTGCCAGCAGTACAGGGACAGGCTCCTACGAGCAGTACTTC. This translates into CASSTGTGSYEQYF.

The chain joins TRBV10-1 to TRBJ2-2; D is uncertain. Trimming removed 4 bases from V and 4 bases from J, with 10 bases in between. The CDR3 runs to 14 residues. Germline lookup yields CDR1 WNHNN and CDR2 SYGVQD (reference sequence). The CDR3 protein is CASSGASPTGELFF. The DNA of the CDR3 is TGCGCCAGCAGTGGGGCGAGTCCCACCGGGGAGCTGTTTTTT.

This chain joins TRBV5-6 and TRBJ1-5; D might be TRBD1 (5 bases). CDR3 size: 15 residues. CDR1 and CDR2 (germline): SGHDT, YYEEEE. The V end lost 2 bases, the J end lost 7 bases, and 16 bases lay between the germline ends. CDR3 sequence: CASSFNSGSDQPQHF. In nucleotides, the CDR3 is TGTGCCAGCAGCTTTAACTCAGGGTCGGACCAGCCCCAGCATTTT.

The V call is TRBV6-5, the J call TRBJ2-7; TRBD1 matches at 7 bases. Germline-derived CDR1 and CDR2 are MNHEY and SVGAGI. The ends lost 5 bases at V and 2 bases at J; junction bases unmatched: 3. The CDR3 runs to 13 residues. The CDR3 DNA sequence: TGTGCCAGCAGTAAAACAGGGGCCTACGAGCAGTACTTC. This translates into CASSKTGAYEQYF.

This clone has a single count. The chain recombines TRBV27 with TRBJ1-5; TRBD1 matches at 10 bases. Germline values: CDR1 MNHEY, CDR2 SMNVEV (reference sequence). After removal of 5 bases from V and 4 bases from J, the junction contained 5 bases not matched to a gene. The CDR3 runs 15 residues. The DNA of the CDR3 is TGTGCCAGCAGTCCCGGGACAGGGGAGAATCAGCCCCAGCATTTT. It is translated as CASSPGTGENQPQHF.

CDR3 protein: CASLQQSSGNTIYF. CDR3 coding DNA: TGTGCCAGTCTTCAACAGAGCTCTGGAAACACCATATATTTT. The rearrangement uses TRBV19 and TRBJ1-3; D remains unclear. The V end was cut by 8 bases, the J end by 0 bases, with 11 bases between. The CDR3 extends over 14 amino acids. The germline CDR1 and CDR2 sequences are LNHDA and SQIVND (reference sequence).

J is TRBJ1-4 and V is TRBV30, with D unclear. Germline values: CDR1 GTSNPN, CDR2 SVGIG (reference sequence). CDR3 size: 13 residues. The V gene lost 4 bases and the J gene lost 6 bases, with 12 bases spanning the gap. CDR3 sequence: CAWIGSHDEKLFF. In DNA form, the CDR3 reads TGTGCCTGGATCGGGAGCCACGATGAAAAACTGTTTTTT.

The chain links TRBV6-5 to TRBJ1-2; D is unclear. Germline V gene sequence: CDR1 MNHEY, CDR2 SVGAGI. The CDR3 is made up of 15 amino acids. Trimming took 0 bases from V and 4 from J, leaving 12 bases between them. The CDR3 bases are TGTGCCAGCAGTTACTCTGGCGCGGCGGGCTATGGCTACACCTTC. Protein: CASSYSGAAGYGYTF.

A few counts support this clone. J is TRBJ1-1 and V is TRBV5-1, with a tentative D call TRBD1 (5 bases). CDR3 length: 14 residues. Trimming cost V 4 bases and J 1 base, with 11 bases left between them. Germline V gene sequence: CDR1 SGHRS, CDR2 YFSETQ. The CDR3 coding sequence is TGCGCCAGCAGCCGAATGACAGCGAACACTGAAGCTTTCTTT. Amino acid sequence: CASSRMTANTEAFF. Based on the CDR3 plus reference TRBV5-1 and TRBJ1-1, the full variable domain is KAGVTQTPRYLIKTRGQQVTLSCSPISGHRSVSWYQQTPGQGLQFLFEYFSETQRNKGNFPGRFSGRQFSNSRSEMNVSTLELGDSALYLCASSRMTANTEAFFGQGTRLTVV.

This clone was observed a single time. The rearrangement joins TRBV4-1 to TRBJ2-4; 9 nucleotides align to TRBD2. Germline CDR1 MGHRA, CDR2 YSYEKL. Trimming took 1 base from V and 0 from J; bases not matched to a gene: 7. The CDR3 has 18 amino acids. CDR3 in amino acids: CASSQVSGGTLAKNIQYF. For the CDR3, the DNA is TGCGCCAGCAGCCAAGTGAGCGGGGGGACCCTAGCCAAAAACATTCAGTACTTC.

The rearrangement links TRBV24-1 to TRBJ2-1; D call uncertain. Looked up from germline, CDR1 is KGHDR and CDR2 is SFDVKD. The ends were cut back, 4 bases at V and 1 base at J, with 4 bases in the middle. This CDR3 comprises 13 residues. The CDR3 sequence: CATSESSYNEQFF. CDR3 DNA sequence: TGTGCCACCAGTGAGTCTTCCTACAATGAGCAGTTCTTC.

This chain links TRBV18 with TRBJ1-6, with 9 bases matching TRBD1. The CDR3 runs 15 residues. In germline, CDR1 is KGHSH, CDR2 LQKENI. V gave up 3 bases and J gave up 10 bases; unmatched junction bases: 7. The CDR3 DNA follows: TGTGCCAGCTCACCCGGACAGGGGATGGGATCACCCCTCCACTTT. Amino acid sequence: CASSPGQGMGSPLHF.

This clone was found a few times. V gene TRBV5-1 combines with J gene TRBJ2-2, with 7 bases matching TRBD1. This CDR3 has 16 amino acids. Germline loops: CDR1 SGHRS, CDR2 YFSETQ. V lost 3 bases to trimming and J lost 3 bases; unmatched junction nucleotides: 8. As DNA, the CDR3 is TGCGCCAGCAGCTCACAAGGGGGCGCGGACACCGGGGAGCTGTTTTTT. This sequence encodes CASSSQGGADTGELFF.

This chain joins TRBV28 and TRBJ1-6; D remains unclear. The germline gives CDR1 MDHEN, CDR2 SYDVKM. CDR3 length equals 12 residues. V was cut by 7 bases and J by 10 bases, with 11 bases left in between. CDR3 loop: CASKPQESPLHF. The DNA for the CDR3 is TGTGCCAGCAAGCCCCAGGAATCACCCCTCCACTTT. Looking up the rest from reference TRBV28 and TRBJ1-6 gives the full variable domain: DVKVTQSSRYLVKRTGEKVFLECVQDMDHENMFWYRQDPGLGLRLIYFSYDVKMKEKGDIPEGYSVSREKKERFSLILESASTNQTSMYLCASKPQESPLHFGNGTRLTVT.